These 17 T cell receptor beta chains came from one sample sequenced in a study of T cells after posttransplantation cyclophosphamide. The table came from immunoSEQ multiplex PCR; TCRdb's copy has only in-frame clones and leaves some out. Among 7,800 or so clones listed, around 92% were seen once. Sequencing was done on a sample of CD4+ T cells sorted from blood. These receptors were taken from a woman between 50 and 59 years old in good health and a related stem cell transplant donor.

The chain links TRBV11-1 to TRBJ2-1; no definite D call. Germline V lookup: CDR1 SGHAT, CDR2 FQDESV (reference sequence). This CDR3 is built from 15 residues. V gave up 3 bases and J gave up 6 bases, with 15 bases separating them. The CDR3 loop is CASSLDPARSNEQFF. CDR3 DNA: TGTGCCAGCAGCTTGGATCCTGCGAGGAGCAATGAGCAGTTCTTC.

This chain's CDR3 is CASSTRDREGEKLFF. In nucleotides, the CDR3 is TGTGCCAGCAGCACCCGGGACAGGGAGGGTGAAAAACTGTTTTTT. The chain recombines TRBV7-2 with TRBJ1-4; 9 bases are shared with TRBD1. From germline, CDR1 is SGHTA and CDR2 FQGNSA. The CDR3 loop spans 15 amino acids. With V trimmed by 5 bases and J by 7 bases, 8 bases remained unmatched.

The gene calls are TRBV10-2 and TRBJ2-7; D is unclear. Germline CDR1 and CDR2: WSHSY and SAAADI. V was cut by 6 bases and J by 0 bases, with 12 bases left in between. This CDR3 comprises 14 residues. CDR3 protein: CASRLNRASYEQYF. DNA for the CDR3: TGCGCCAGCAGGCTTAACAGAGCCTCCTACGAGCAGTACTTC.

In its sample, this clone was seen a few times. The V call is TRBV4-1, the J call TRBJ2-1; tentatively, D is TRBD2 (5 bases). Trimming left V 0 bases short and J 9 bases short, with 15 bases between. The CDR3 runs 15 residues. CDR1 MGHRA and CDR2 YSYEKL come from the germline V gene. Here the CDR3 reads CASSQDRVARGEQFF. The CDR3 bases are TGCGCCAGCAGCCAAGATCGGGTAGCGAGAGGTGAGCAGTTCTTC.

The rearrangement uses TRBV7-9 and TRBJ2-7; 7 bases align to TRBD2. CDR1 SEHNR and CDR2 FQNEAQ come from the germline V gene (reference sequence). The CDR3 spans 17 residues. V trimming: 2 bases; J trimming: 7 bases; junction bases outside the gene matches: 17. CDR3: CASSLSPGGRVSEEQYF. The CDR3 DNA follows: TGTGCCAGCAGCTTAAGTCCGGGAGGCAGGGTTTCGGAAGAGCAGTACTTC.

This clone was detected once. The J gene is TRBJ2-3, the V gene TRBV5-5; 7 bases are shared with TRBD2. V lost 3 bases and J lost 6; bases outside the gene matches: 16. Germline CDR1 and CDR2: SGHKS and YYEKEE (reference sequence). The length of the CDR3 is 17 residues. The CDR3 nucleotides read TGTGCCAGCAGCTGGGGGGGTGGGGAGACTCTTAGGGATACGCAGTATTTT. Translated, it gives CASSWGGGETLRDTQYF. The full variable domain, completed using reference TRBV5-5 and TRBJ2-3, is DAGVTQSPTHLIKTRGQQVTLRCSPISGHKSVSWYQQVLGQGPQFIFQYYEKEERGRGNFPDRFSARQFPNYSSELNVNALLLGDSALYLCASSWGGGETLRDTQYFGPGTRLTVL.

The J gene is TRBJ2-6, the V gene TRBV7-2, with a tentative D call TRBD2 (5 bases). V lost 4 bases and J lost 0, with 7 bases in between. This CDR3 is 15 amino acids long. Germline V gene lookup returns CDR1 SGHTA and CDR2 FQGNSA. In DNA, the CDR3 is TGTGCCAGCAGCTGGCGGGTCTCTGGGGCCAACGTCCTGACTTTC. It encodes CASSWRVSGANVLTF.

The V and J genes are TRBV5-1 and TRBJ1-5; 7 bases match TRBD1. The length of the CDR3 is 15 residues. Germline V gene sequence: CDR1 SGHRS, CDR2 YFSETQ. V trimming: 4 bases; J trimming: 3 bases; junction bases outside the gene matches: 7. CDR3 protein: CASSPMGQFNQPQHF. The CDR3 DNA reads TGCGCCAGCAGCCCGATGGGACAGTTCAATCAGCCCCAGCATTTT.

The chain links TRBV10-3 to TRBJ2-7, with 11 bases fitting TRBD2. The germline V gene encodes CDR1 ENHRY and CDR2 SYGVKD. The CDR3 loop spans 15 amino acids. J gave up 4 bases and V 2 bases, and 4 bases lay outside the gene matches. CDR3 protein: CAISESLAGGYEQYF. CDR3 coding DNA: TGTGCCATCAGTGAGAGCCTAGCGGGGGGTTACGAGCAGTACTTC.

This clone appeared a single time. The chain has TRBV28 and TRBJ1-3, with D tentatively TRBD1 (5 bases). The CDR3 contains 15 residues. Germline V CDR1 and CDR2: MDHEN, SYDVKM. V lost 6 bases to trimming and J lost 0 bases, with 12 bases between them. Written as DNA, the CDR3 is TGTGCCAGCAGCTACAACCAGGGCTCTGGAAACACCATATATTTT. This gives the protein CASSYNQGSGNTIYF.

The rearrangement links TRBV29-1 to TRBJ2-7, with D possibly TRBD1 on 7 matching bases. The V gene's germline CDR1 is SQVTM and CDR2 ANQGSEA. Between the trimmed V and J ends, which lost 7 bases and 5 bases, there was a span of 18 bases. This CDR3 has 13 residues. The CDR3 DNA sequence: TGCAGCGCCCGAAGAGGGGGCGGGAACGAGCAGTACTTC. Translated: CSARRGGGNEQYF.

The rearrangement uses TRBV27 and TRBJ1-5; D is undetermined. The CDR3 extends over 15 amino acids. Germline loops: CDR1 MNHEY, CDR2 SMNVEV (reference sequence). The V gene lost 4 bases and the J gene lost 7 bases, with 17 bases spanning the gap. The CDR3 here is CASSSVGDLAQPQHF. As DNA, the CDR3 is TGTGCCAGCAGTTCAGTCGGGGATTTAGCCCAGCCCCAGCATTTT.

The rearrangement uses TRBV27 and TRBJ2-1; D is ambiguous. Germline V gene lookup returns CDR1 MNHEY and CDR2 SMNVEV (reference sequence). Trimming removed 3 bases from V and 0 bases from J, with 18 bases in between. The CDR3 is made up of 18 amino acids. CDR3 DNA: TGTGCCAGCAGTTTCTTCCGGCCTAGGTATCGCTCCTACAATGAGCAGTTCTTC. It specifies CASSFFRPRYRSYNEQFF.

This clone was observed once. The gene calls are TRBV28 and TRBJ2-7; D is unresolved. Germline V lookup: CDR1 MDHEN, CDR2 SYDVKM. V lost 6 bases and J lost 2, with 8 bases in between. The CDR3 covers 12 residues. The DNA for the CDR3 is TGTGCCAGCAGCCCAGTGGCCTACGAGCAGTACTTC. Translating it yields CASSPVAYEQYF.

The chain combines TRBV5-4 with TRBJ2-7, with 16 positions matching TRBD2. Germline V gene lookup returns CDR1 SGHNT and CDR2 YYREEE (reference sequence). The CDR3 contains 18 residues. Trimming at V came to 4 bases and at J to 0 bases, leaving 7 bases not matched to a gene. CDR3 protein: CASSPGTSGRDGSYEQYF. CDR3 nucleotide sequence: TGTGCCAGCAGCCCGGGGACTAGCGGGAGGGATGGCTCCTACGAGCAGTACTTC.

DNA of the CDR3: TGTGCCATCTCCCCCCTGGCAGGGAACACTGAAGCTTTCTTT. Encoded protein: CAISPLAGNTEAFF. The chain recombines TRBV10-3 with TRBJ1-1; the D is unclear. V was cut by 8 bases and J by 1 base, with 14 bases left in between. This CDR3 has 14 residues. Germline-derived CDR1 and CDR2 are ENHRY and SYGVKD.

The rearrangement links TRBV28 to TRBJ2-1; D possibly corresponds to TRBD2 (6 bases). Per germline, CDR1 MDHEN and CDR2 SYDVKM. Trimming removed 5 bases from V and 6 bases from J, with 17 bases in between. The CDR3 contains 15 residues. The CDR3 spells CASSDRDLNSNEQFF. The CDR3 DNA is TGTGCCAGCAGTGACCGGGACTTAAACTCCAATGAGCAGTTCTTC.